This T cell receptor (beta chain) stems from a study of cytomegalovirus exposure and HLA in healthy donors. Concerning this clone: What it recognizes is unknown.

Each donor was healthy, and each was a bone marrow donor. Findings and limits, study-wide: It was reported that TCR beta sequences correctly inferred the HLA-A and HLA-B alleles for most subjects. Most TCR beta V segments were productive about 87% or about 30% of the time in an earlier analysis.

The CDR3 spans 14 residues. Germline-derived CDR1 and CDR2 are SGHRS and YFSETQ. V shed 4 bases, J shed 4 bases, and the junction held 5 bases outside the gene matches. 13 Jbeta primers and 60 Vbeta primers were used for the PCR. Data came from immunoSEQ multiplex PCR; TCRdb stores just in-frame clones and leaves some out. The sample has approximately 140,000 clones. The sample was PBMCs. V gene TRBV5-1 combines with J gene TRBJ2-1, with 7 bases aligning to TRBD1. This clonotype originated in a woman in her 50s in good health and CMV-seronegative. CDR3 DNA: TGCGCCAGCAGCCGGGACAGTCAATACAATGAGCAGTTCTTC. Translating it yields CASSRDSQYNEQFF.